This T cell receptor beta chain was profiled in a study of control samples from healthy donors and cancer patients. In germline, CDR1 is MRHNA, CDR2 SNTAGT. The germline V and J ends were trimmed by 2 bases and 7 bases, with 6 bases remaining between them. CDR3 length equals 12 residues. TCRdb's copy holds only in-frame clones and misses some; the assay was immunoSEQ multiplex PCR. The repertoire has about 120,000 clones, more than 70% of them found once; the top ten carry roughly 2.5%. The clonotype originates from a woman between 70 and 85 years old in good health. Sequencing was done on a sample of blood. V usage is TRBV6-4 and J usage is TRBJ2-1; tentative D call: TRBD1 (6 bases). The CDR3 loop reads CASSDGQNEQFF. The CDR3 DNA sequence: TGTGCCAGCAGTGACGGACAGAATGAGCAGTTCTTC.